This T cell receptor beta chain emerged from a study of blood T cell repertoires in COVID-19. Whole-study context: Samples taken during acute and convalescent COVID-19 were collected in the United States, Italy and Spain. T cells, B-cell-depleted T cells, or PBMCs supplied cDNA or gDNA.

This clone was seen a single time. Germline V gives CDR1 SGHVS, CDR2 FNYEAQ. This CDR3 contains 16 residues. The ends lost 6 bases at V and 0 bases at J; junction bases unmatched: 6. The authors' processing: Amplification from reference gene primers served as the basis for estimated nucleated cell counts. Sequencing used immunoSEQ multiplex PCR; TCRdb keeps in-frame clones, though not all of them. V, J and clone size derive from that table, while D and trimming were established from the DNA sequence. In the table there are some 150,000 clones, 80% to 90% of which are singletons. This rearrangement joins TRBV7-6 to TRBJ2-7; 12 nucleotides match TRBD2. Source material: peripheral blood. The TCR was taken from a woman aged 60-75 years with active COVID-19. This CDR3 is CASSPLTSGSSYEQYF. CDR3 sequence (DNA): TGTGCCAGCAGTCCTCTGACTAGCGGGAGCTCCTACGAGCAGTACTTC.